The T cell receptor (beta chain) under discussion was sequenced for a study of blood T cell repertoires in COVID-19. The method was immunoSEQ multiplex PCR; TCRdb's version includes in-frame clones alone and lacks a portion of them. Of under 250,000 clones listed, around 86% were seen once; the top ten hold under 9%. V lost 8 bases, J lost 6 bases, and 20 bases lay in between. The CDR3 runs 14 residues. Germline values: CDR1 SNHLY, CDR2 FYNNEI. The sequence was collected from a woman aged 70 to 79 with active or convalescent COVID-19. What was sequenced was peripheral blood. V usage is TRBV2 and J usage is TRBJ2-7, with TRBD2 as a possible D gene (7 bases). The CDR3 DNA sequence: TGTGCCAGCGGGGGGGCGGACCGGGGACGCGAGCAGTACTTC. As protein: CASGGADRGREQYF. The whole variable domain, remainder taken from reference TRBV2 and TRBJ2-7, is EPEVTQTPSHQVTQMGQEVILRCVPISNHLYFYWYRQILGQKVEFLVSFYNNEISEKSEIFDDQFSVERPDGSNFTLKIRSTKLEDSAMYFCASGGADRGREQYFGPGTRLTVT.